Listed below are T cell receptor beta chains from one sample, sequenced in a study of T cell responses to AZD1222 COVID-19 vaccine. Clones were sequenced by immunoSEQ multiplex PCR, and TCRdb holds only the in-frame ones, with some missing. Seen here are 140,000 to 150,000 clones, around 84% observed once, and the top ten hold 5% to 6%. The sequences come from peripheral blood, collected 28 days after the second AZD1222 dose. Source of these receptors: an adult who received the AZD1222 COVID-19 vaccine. CDR3s include the opening cysteine and the closing phenylalanine or tryptophan. Fields, in order: D gene, clone size, V gene, J gene, CDR3 protein, CDR3 DNA. A D gene is named only where the DNA matches it firmly. Expanded clones are given a class, and other clones once, few, many or no size at all.

NA	NA	TRBV10-1	TRBJ1-3	CARGQDDTIYF	TGCGCCAGGGGGCAGGATGACACCATATATTTT
NA	NA	TRBV6-5	TRBJ2-2	CASSYSGLWTGELFF	TGTGCCAGCAGTTACTCGGGGCTTTGGACCGGGGAGCTGTTTTTT
NA	NA	TRBV13	TRBJ2-3	CASTPPRGLWDTDTQYF	TGTGCCAGCACGCCCCCGAGGGGACTTTGGGACACAGATACGCAGTATTTT
NA	NA	TRBV7-2	TRBJ1-6	CASSLGSANSPLHF	TGTGCCAGCAGCTTAGGGTCCGCAAATTCACCCCTCCACTTT
TRBD1	NA	TRBV18	TRBJ2-6	CASSQGGTGVTGANVLTF	TGTGCCAGCTCACAGGGAGGGACAGGGGTGACTGGGGCCAACGTCCTGACTTTC
NA	once	TRBV6-5	TRBJ1-5	CASSYSIPEDQPQHF	TGTGCCAGCAGTTACTCGATTCCCGAGGATCAGCCCCAGCATTTT
TRBD1	NA	TRBV6-5	TRBJ2-7	CASSRTGRHEQYF	TGTGCCAGCAGTAGGACAGGGAGGCACGAGCAGTACTTC
TRBD1	NA	TRBV30	TRBJ2-3	CAWSVGTADTQYF	TGTGCCTGGAGTGTTGGGACAGCAGATACGCAGTATTTT
NA	NA	TRBV6-6	TRBJ1-2	CASSYTTHGYTF	TGTGCCAGCAGTTACACCACCCATGGCTACACCTTC
NA	NA	TRBV21-1	TRBJ2-7	CASSKVVAGGSYEQYF	NA